The T cell receptor beta chain described here comes from a study of beta chain features in type 1 diabetes. Study outcomes and limitations: Resolution of whether HLA type affects TCRB rearrangement was not achieved here. For Type 1 diabetes patients, all four CD4+ subsets carried TCRB CDR3s that were moderately but significantly shorter.

Of note for this clone: Its antigen remains unidentified.

This CDR3 spans 15 amino acids. The trim removed 2 bases at V and 3 bases at J, leaving 2 bases unmatched. Germline CDR1 SGHVS, CDR2 FQNEAQ. Every bit of the isolated RNA underwent reverse transcription, so sequencing read expressed TCRB transcripts. Repertoires were generated with immunoSEQ multiplex PCR, while TCRdb's copy carries only in-frame clones and drops some. The sample lists under 350,000 clones; under 8.5% were seen once. Sample: central memory CD4+ T cells from blood. The source of this sequence is a young woman in good health. V usage is TRBV7-8 and J usage is TRBJ2-2, with 8 nucleotides matching TRBD2. The CDR3 here is CASSLTGGDTGELFF. For the CDR3, the DNA is TGTGCCAGCAGCTTAACGGGAGGGGACACCGGGGAGCTGTTTTTT.